Given below is one TCR beta chain in context. The repertoire was sequenced with immunoSEQ multiplex PCR; TCRdb's copy has only in-frame clones and lacks some. The sample has about 2,700 clones, 25% to 30% seen once. This specimen comes from a study of T cells in localized non-small cell lung cancer. The CDR3 length is 17 residues. This receptor was identified in a woman aged 35 to 70 with stage III lung adenocarcinoma. The sample consisted of lung tumor tissue, taken before any cancer treatment. The chain carries TRBV1 and TRBJ2-2; TRBD2 is the table's D call, not checked against the DNA. TRBV1 counts as a pseudogene. The CDR3 DNA sequence: TGCGCCAGCAGCCAGGCCGGGACTAGCGGATACACCGGGGAGCTGTTTTTT. The encoded protein is CASSQAGTSGYTGELFF.